The clone carrying this T cell receptor (beta chain) has only one observation. Antigen unknown. This record comes from a study of OX40 agonist ivuxolimab in advanced cancers. Study-level information: Patients with prior anti-PD-1, anti-PD-L1 or anti-CTLA-4 therapy were eligible; about 40% had some.

Study-wide results and caveats: Normalized T-cell clonal expansion was also low in a subset of nonresponders. In the 0.1 to 3.0 mg/kg range, CD4+ and CD8+ blood T cells had expanded clonally by week 6.

The investigators sampled blood at baseline, at cycle 4 day 1, and at cycle 7 day 1. The CDR3 is 13 amino acids. Germline assignment: CDR1 SGHRS and CDR2 YFSETQ. V gave up 0 bases and J gave up 7 bases, with 8 bases separating them. Assay used: immunoSEQ multiplex PCR; TCRdb lists only in-frame clones, some missing. The sample includes 50,000 to 65,000 clones, more than 75% of them seen just once. The specimen comprised CD4+ or CD8+ T cells sorted from blood, sampled in a trial of the OX40 agonist ivuxolimab. The chain joins TRBV5-1 to TRBJ2-1; D not resolved. The sequence derives from an adult with an advanced solid tumor such as melanoma, head and neck, liver or kidney cancer. In DNA, the CDR3 is TGCGCCAGCAGCTTGGCGTTGGGAAATGAGCAGTTCTTC. Amino acid sequence: CASSLALGNEQFF.